The sequence of this T cell receptor (beta chain) was determined in a study of blood T cells in healthy people across ages. Many counts were recorded for this clonotype. The antigen remains unidentified. V lost 6 bases to trimming and J lost 2 bases, with 15 bases between them. The CDR3 is 15 amino acids. Germline V gene sequence: CDR1 MNHNY, CDR2 SVGAGI (reference sequence). A second PCR, run for about 7 to 11 cycles, used a sample-barcoded 5' primer plus a J-beta primer mix. CDR3-containing paired-end reads numbered at least 2.5 million in each sample. TCRdb processed the 5' RACE reads anew with MiXCR; each CDR3 protein has one entry. Of about 640,000 distinct CDR3 sequences in the sample, around three fifths were seen once. Findings and caveats of the study: Relative to aged donors, long-lived donors carried more naive CD4+ cells and displayed higher diversity.

Per-sample PBMC isolation yielded at least 6.5 million cells. The receptor comes from a man in his sixties in good health. Input material: blood. The chain employs TRBV6-6 and TRBJ2-3; D assignment may be TRBD1 or TRBD2 (6 bases each). The CDR3 reads CASSPRGPVTDTQYF. The CDR3 region has the DNA TGTGCCAGCAGCCCACGGGGGCCCGTCACAGATACGCAGTATTTT.